Below, one T cell receptor (beta chain) is given with its context. V was cut by 3 bases and J by 0 bases, with 9 bases left in between. Per the germline V gene, CDR1 is MGHDK and CDR2 is SYGVNS. The CDR3 has 15 residues. These data originate in a study of cytotoxic CD8 clonotypes in ibrutinib-treated CLL. Sequencing was performed with immunoSEQ multiplex PCR; in TCRdb, only in-frame clones are kept and a portion is missing. The sample has 120,000 to 150,000 clones; around three quarters are singletons. This clonotype was sampled from a human donor with chronic lymphocytic leukemia. This material consisted of PBMCs, taken after 12 months of ibrutinib treatment. The chain employs TRBV25-1 and TRBJ2-1, with D possibly TRBD2 on 6 matching bases. The CDR3 DNA follows: TGTGCCAGCAGTGATGACGGGGGCTCCTACAATGAGCAGTTCTTC. Translated, it gives CASSDDGGSYNEQFF.